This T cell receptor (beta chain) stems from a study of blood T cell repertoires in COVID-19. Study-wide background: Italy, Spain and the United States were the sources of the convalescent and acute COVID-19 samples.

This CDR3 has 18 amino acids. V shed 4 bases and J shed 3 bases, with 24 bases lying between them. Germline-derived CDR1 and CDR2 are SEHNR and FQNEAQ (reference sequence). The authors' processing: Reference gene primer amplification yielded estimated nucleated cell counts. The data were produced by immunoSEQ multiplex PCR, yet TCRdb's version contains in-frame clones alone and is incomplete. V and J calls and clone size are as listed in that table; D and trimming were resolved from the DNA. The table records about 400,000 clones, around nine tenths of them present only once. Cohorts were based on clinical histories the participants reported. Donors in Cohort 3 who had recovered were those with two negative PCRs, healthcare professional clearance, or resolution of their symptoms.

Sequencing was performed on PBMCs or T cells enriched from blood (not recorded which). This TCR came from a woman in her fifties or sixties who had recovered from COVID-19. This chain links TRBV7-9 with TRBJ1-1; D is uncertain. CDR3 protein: CASSSPSLGREVYTEAFF. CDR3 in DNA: TGTGCCAGCAGCTCCCCCAGTCTGGGGAGGGAAGTTTACACTGAAGCTTTCTTT.